The 3 T cell receptor beta chains below all came from one sample that was sequenced in a study of T cells in localized non-small cell lung cancer. TCRdb keeps only in-frame clones here, not all; method: immunoSEQ multiplex PCR. The table has about 31,000 clones, roughly 94% seen once. The source was peripheral blood, collected before any cancer treatment. These receptors were taken from a woman aged 35 to 69 with stage I lung adenocarcinoma.

This clone occurred once. V gene TRBV5-4 combines with J gene TRBJ2-3; perhaps D is TRBD1 or TRBD2 (6 bases each). Between the trimmed V and J ends, which lost 0 bases and 0 bases, there was a span of 11 bases. CDR1 and CDR2 from the germline V gene are SGHNT and YYREEE (reference sequence). The CDR3 spans 16 residues. CDR3 amino acids: CASSLGGTFSTDTQYF. Written as DNA, the CDR3 is TGTGCCAGCAGCTTGGGCGGGACATTCAGCACAGATACGCAGTATTTT.

The CDR3 sequence is CASSQGMGFNEQFF. In DNA, the CDR3 is TGTGCCAGCAGCCAGGGGATGGGCTTCAATGAGCAGTTCTTC. This chain uses TRBV7-2 with TRBJ2-1; D is possibly TRBD1 (6 bases). The CDR3 is 14 residues long. Germline CDR1 reads SGHTA; CDR2 reads FQGNSA. Trimming left V 5 bases short and J 6 bases short, with 14 bases between.

The chain recombines TRBV6-5 with TRBJ2-5; weak D call: TRBD1 (6 bases). Trimming left V 0 bases short and J 11 bases short, with 10 bases between. The CDR3 extends over 12 amino acids. Germline V CDR1 and CDR2: MNHEY, SVGAGI. The CDR3 reads CASSYSGAAQYF. The CDR3 DNA sequence: TGTGCCAGCAGTTACTCGGGGGCCGCGCAGTACTTC.